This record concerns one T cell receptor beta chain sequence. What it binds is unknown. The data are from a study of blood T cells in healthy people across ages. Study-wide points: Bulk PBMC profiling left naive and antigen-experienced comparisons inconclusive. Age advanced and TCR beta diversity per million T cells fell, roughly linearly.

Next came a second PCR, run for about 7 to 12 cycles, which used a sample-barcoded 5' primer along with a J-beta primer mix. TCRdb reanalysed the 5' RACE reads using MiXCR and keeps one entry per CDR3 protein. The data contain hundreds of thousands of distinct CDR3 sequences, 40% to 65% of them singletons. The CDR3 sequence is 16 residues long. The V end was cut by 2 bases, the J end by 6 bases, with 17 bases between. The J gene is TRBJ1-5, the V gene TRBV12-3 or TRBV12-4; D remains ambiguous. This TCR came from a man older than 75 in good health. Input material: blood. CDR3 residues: CASSLQTNSAGQPQHF. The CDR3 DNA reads TGTGCCAGCAGTTTACAGACCAACTCAGCCGGTCAGCCCCAGCATTTT.